The T cell receptor (beta chain) under discussion was sequenced for a study of T cell changes during pregnancy in multiple sclerosis. The repertoire was sequenced with immunoSEQ multiplex PCR; TCRdb's copy has only in-frame clones and lacks some. The table shows under 85,000 clones, with about 95% occurring only once. Germline values: CDR1 LGHNA, CDR2 YSLEER. V shed 4 bases and J shed 5 bases, with 9 bases lying between them. This CDR3 spans 13 amino acids. This sequence joins TRBV4-3 and TRBJ2-4; possible D gene TRBD2, 7 bases. The origin of this receptor is a female donor with multiple sclerosis, enrolled in a pregnancy study. This specimen was peripheral blood, taken in the third trimester of pregnancy. The CDR3 DNA sequence: TGCGCCAGCAGCCGGGGGGGGCAAAACATTCAGTACTTC. This sequence encodes CASSRGGQNIQYF.